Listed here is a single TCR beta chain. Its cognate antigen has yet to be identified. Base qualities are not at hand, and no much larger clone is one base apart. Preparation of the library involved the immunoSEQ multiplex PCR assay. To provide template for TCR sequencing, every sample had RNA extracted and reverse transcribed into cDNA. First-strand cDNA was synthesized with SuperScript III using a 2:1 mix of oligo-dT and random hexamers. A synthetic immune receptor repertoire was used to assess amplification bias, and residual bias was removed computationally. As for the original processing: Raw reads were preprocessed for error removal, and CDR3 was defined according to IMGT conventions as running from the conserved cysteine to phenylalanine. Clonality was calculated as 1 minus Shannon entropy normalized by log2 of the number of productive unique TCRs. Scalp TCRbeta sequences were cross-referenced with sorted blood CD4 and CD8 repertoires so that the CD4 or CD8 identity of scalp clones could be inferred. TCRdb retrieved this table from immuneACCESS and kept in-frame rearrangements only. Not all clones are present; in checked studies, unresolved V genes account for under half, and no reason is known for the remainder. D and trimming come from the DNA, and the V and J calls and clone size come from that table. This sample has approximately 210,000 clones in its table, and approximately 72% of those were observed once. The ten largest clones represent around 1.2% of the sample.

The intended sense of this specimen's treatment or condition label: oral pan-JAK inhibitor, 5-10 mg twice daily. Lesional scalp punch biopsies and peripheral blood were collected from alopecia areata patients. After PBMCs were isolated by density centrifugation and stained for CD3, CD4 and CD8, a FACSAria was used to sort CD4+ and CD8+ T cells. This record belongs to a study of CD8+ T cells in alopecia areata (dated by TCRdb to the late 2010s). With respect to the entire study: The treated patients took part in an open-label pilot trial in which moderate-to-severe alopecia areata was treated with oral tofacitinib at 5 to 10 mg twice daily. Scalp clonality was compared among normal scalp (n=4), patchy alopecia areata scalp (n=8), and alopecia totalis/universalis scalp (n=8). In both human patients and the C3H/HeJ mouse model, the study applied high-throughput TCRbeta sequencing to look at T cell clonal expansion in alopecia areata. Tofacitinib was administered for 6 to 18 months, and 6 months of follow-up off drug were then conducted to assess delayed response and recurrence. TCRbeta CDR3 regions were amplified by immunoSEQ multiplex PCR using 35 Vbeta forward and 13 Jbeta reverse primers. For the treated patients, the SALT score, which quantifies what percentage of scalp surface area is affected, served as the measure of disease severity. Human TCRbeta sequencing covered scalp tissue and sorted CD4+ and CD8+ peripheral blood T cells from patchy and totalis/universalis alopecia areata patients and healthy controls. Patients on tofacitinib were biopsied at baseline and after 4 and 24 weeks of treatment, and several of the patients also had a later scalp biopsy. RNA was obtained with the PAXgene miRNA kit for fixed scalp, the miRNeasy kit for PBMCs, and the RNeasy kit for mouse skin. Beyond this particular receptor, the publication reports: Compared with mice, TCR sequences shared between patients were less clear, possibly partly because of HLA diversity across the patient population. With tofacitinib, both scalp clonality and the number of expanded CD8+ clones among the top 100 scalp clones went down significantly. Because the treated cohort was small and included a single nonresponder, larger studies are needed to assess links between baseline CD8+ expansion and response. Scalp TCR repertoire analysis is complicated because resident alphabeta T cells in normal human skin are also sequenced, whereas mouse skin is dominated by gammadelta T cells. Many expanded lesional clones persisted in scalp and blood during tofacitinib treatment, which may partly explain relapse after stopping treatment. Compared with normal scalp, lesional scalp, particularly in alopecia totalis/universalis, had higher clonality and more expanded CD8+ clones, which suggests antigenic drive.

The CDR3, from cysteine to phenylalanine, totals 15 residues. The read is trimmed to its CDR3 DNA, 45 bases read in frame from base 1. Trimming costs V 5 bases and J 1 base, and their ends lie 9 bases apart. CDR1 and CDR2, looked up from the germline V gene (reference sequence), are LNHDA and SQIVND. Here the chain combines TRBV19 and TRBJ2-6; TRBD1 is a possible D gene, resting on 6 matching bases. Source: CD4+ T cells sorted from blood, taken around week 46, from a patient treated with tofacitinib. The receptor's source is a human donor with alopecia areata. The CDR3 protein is CASSLTGSGANVLTF. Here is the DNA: TGTGCCAGTAGTTTAACAGGGTCTGGGGCCAACGTCCTGACTTTC. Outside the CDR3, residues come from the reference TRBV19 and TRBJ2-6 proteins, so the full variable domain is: DGGITQSPKYLFRKEGQNVTLSCEQNLNHDAMYWYRQDPGQGLRLIYYSQIVNDFQKGDIAEGYSVSREKKESFPLTVTSAQKNPTAFYLCASSLTGSGANVLTFGAGSRLTVL.